One sample yielded the 25 T cell receptor beta chains listed below, sequenced in a study of spatial heterogeneity in lung cancer. Using its own MiXCR run on the 5' RACE reads, TCRdb lists one record per CDR3 protein. The sample holds roughly 120,000 distinct CDR3 sequences; more than 9% are singletons and the top ten take around a sixth. Described time point: blood at routine non-recurrence follow-up after resection. No cells were sorted before sequencing. The whole RNA sequenced was extracted from tumor, nontumor lung or frozen PBMC. The sample was PBMCs, taken at follow-up. The receptors here all came from a male donor with early-stage non-small cell lung cancer.

This chain connects TRBV7-2 to TRBJ2-5; 10 bases match TRBD2. The V gene end was trimmed by 1 base and the J gene end by 2 bases; junction bases not matched to a gene: 10. The CDR3 totals 18 residues. The germline CDR1 and CDR2 sequences are SGHTA and FQGNSA. Written as DNA, the CDR3 is TGTGCCAGCAGCTTAGTCCCGGGACTAGCGAGGGAACAAGAGACCCAGTACTTC. Translation: CASSLVPGLAREQETQYF.

There are many counts of this clonotype. V and J are TRBV20-1 and TRBJ1-5, with 8 bases matching TRBD1. J lost 3 bases, V lost 3 bases, and 7 bases had no gene match. Germline CDR1 DFQATT, CDR2 SNEGSKA (reference sequence). This CDR3 has 15 residues. CDR3: CSARSGTGDNQPQHF. The CDR3 nucleotides read TGCAGTGCTAGGTCTGGGACAGGAGACAATCAGCCCCAGCATTTT.

Ten or more counts support this clonotype. The V call is TRBV28, the J call TRBJ2-7; TRBD1 might be the D (5 bases). The germline CDR1 and CDR2 sequences are MDHEN and SYDVKM. The CDR3 is 12 residues long. V was trimmed by 7 bases and J by 3 bases, leaving 10 bases between them. The CDR3 region has the DNA TGTGCCAGCATGGCGGACAACTACGAGCAGTACTTC. As protein: CASMADNYEQYF.

A few counts support this clonotype. The rearrangement uses TRBV3-1 and TRBJ2-5; D is possibly TRBD2 (5 bases). This CDR3 spans 13 amino acids. Deletions cut 0 bases from V and 9 bases from J, with 11 bases between. Germline loops: CDR1 LGHDT, CDR2 YNNKEL (reference sequence). This CDR3 is CASSQDRLASQYF. The CDR3 nucleotides are TGTGCCAGCAGCCAAGATCGATTAGCGTCCCAGTACTTC.

This clonotype was counted at least ten times. V is TRBV7-2 and J is TRBJ1-2; maybe TRBD1 (5 bases). Germline CDR1 reads SGHTA; CDR2 reads FQGNSA. This CDR3 is 12 amino acids long. V shed 3 bases and J shed 4 bases, with 6 bases lying between them. The CDR3, as DNA: TGTGCCAGCAGCTTTGACAGCTATGGCTACACCTTC. It encodes CASSFDSYGYTF.

The chain uses TRBV20-1 and TRBJ2-6; D possibly uses TRBD1 or TRBD2 (5 bases each). The CDR3 contains 15 residues. V lost 1 base and J 12 bases, leaving 19 bases between the germline ends. Germline CDR1 reads DFQATT; CDR2 reads SNEGSKA (reference sequence). In DNA, the CDR3 is TGCAGTGCTAGAGTAAGCTCCAGGGCTGAGGGCGTCCTGACTTTC. Translating it yields CSARVSSRAEGVLTF.

This clonotype came up many times. This chain joins TRBV7-2 and TRBJ2-5; D is uncertain. Per the germline V gene, CDR1 is SGHTA and CDR2 is FQGNSA. The CDR3 covers 12 residues. V shed 9 bases and J shed 2 bases, with 10 bases lying between them. DNA for the CDR3: TGTGCCAGTACCTGGGATCAAGAGACCCAGTACTTC. It translates to CASTWDQETQYF.

Only a few counts were recorded for this clonotype. V gene TRBV20-1 combines with J gene TRBJ2-3; 13 bases line up with TRBD2. The CDR3 extends over 14 amino acids. In germline, CDR1 is DFQATT, CDR2 SNEGSKA (reference sequence). Trimming took 6 bases from V and 4 from J; bases not matched to a gene: 4. Here the CDR3 reads CSAVTSGGADTQYF. As DNA, the CDR3 is TGCAGTGCAGTTACTAGCGGGGGGGCAGATACGCAGTATTTT.

The V and J genes are TRBV9 and TRBJ2-1; TRBD1 might be the D (5 bases). Looked up from germline, CDR1 is SGDLS and CDR2 is YYNGEE. This CDR3 comprises 16 residues. V gave up 0 bases and J gave up 2 bases, with 12 bases separating them. This CDR3 reads CASSVGVGAPYNEQFF. The CDR3 region has the DNA TGTGCCAGCAGCGTAGGAGTAGGGGCCCCCTACAATGAGCAGTTCTTC. Complete variable domain (other parts from reference TRBV9 and TRBJ2-1): DSGVTQTPKHLITATGQRVTLRCSPRSGDLSVYWYQQSLDQGLQFLIQYYNGEERAKGNILERFSAQQFPDLHSELNLSSLELGDSALYFCASSVGVGAPYNEQFFGPGTRLTVL.

This clonotype has more than one count but fewer than ten. The genes are TRBV6-2 or TRBV6-3 and TRBJ1-5; possible D gene TRBD1, 6 bases. CDR1 and CDR2 (germline): MNHEY, SVGEGT. The CDR3 loop spans 15 amino acids. The V and J ends lost 5 bases and 2 bases respectively, with 13 bases between them. CDR3 DNA sequence: TGTGCCAGCAGTCTACAGGGTTTGGGCAATCAGCCCCAGCATTTT. It is translated as CASSLQGLGNQPQHF.

In this sample, this clonotype turned up many times. Written as DNA, the CDR3 is TGTGCCTGGAGTGCGTATTACACAAGCTACGAGCAGTACTTC. This codes for CAWSAYYTSYEQYF. The chain couples TRBV30 to TRBJ2-7; the D is unclear. Germline V gene data show CDR1 as GTSNPN and CDR2 as SVGIG (reference sequence). The CDR3 runs 14 residues. The V gene lost 1 base and the J gene lost 3 bases, with 13 bases spanning the gap.

Many counts were recorded for this clonotype. The genes are TRBV11-2 and TRBJ2-5, with TRBD2 matching 9 bases. J gave up 5 bases and V 1 base, and 5 bases lay outside the gene matches. The CDR3 is made up of 15 amino acids. CDR1 SGHAT and CDR2 FQNNGV come from the germline V gene. The CDR3 DNA reads as TGTGCCAGCAGCTTAGGTCTAGCGGGGTATGAGACCCAGTACTTC. It encodes CASSLGLAGYETQYF.

The rearrangement links TRBV29-1 to TRBJ2-3; D ambiguous. The CDR3 length is 12 residues. Germline V gives CDR1 SQVTM, CDR2 ANQGSEA. Trimming shortened V by 5 bases and J by 5 bases, and 11 bases separated the two germline ends. The CDR3 nucleotides are TGCAGCGTTTTCCCAAGAGGAGATACGCAGTATTTT. Amino acid sequence: CSVFPRGDTQYF.

Of note for this clonotype: At one end the junction does not follow the germline gene, possibly because of a read error. The chain recombines TRBV4-3 with TRBJ2-7; possibly TRBD2 for D (6 bases). Germline CDR1 and CDR2: LGHNA and YSLEER. The CDR3 is 13 residues long. The CDR3, as DNA: TGCGCCAGCAGCCAAGACCGCGGTCGGGGGATTATCTTC. Protein sequence: CASSQDRGRGIIF.

This chain connects TRBV12-3 or TRBV12-4 to TRBJ1-2; 7 nucleotides agree with TRBD1. Trimming took 8 bases from V and 4 from J; bases not matched to a gene: 25. The CDR3 is made up of 19 amino acids. The CDR3 DNA is TGTGCCAGCGCCTCAACCGTCGGCCGGGACAGCAAAAAGCGCTATGGCTACACCTTC. Amino acid sequence: CASASTVGRDSKKRYGYTF.

A remark on this clonotype: One end of the junction is discordant with germline, which a read error may explain. V is TRBV20-1 and J is TRBJ1-1; no firm D call. The germline gives CDR1 DFQATT, CDR2 SNEGSKA (reference sequence). The CDR3 sequence is 8 residues long. CDR3 DNA sequence: TGCAGTGTCAGACCCCCACGTTTT. Its translation: CSVRPPRF.

This clonotype was found a few times. The J gene is TRBJ1-1, the V gene TRBV10-3; D may be TRBD1 (6 bases). Germline V gives CDR1 ENHRY, CDR2 SYGVKD. V dropped 2 bases and J dropped 1 base, with 8 bases sitting between them. The CDR3 contains 14 residues. CDR3 DNA: TGTGCCATCAGTGAGGGGGGCCCGAACACTGAAGCTTTCTTT. This codes for CAISEGGPNTEAFF.

This clonotype was found many times. The chain recombines TRBV5-1 with TRBJ2-1, with 12 bases aligning to TRBD2. With 0 bases clipped from V and 3 bases from J, the junction kept 10 bases outside the gene matches. From germline, CDR1 is SGHRS and CDR2 YFSETQ. This CDR3 is built from 19 residues. CDR3 sequence: CASSLAYSSGGAFYNEQFF. The CDR3 nucleotides read TGCGCCAGCAGCTTGGCCTATTCTAGCGGGGGGGCCTTCTACAATGAGCAGTTCTTC.

This clonotype came up a few times. The CDR3 protein is CASSQTGRFGANVLTF. CDR3 nucleotide sequence: TGTGCCAGCAGCCAAACGGGCCGGTTTGGGGCCAACGTCCTGACTTTC. The chain combines TRBV3-1 with TRBJ2-6; D ambiguous. Germline CDR1 is LGHDT and CDR2 is YNNKEL (reference sequence). The CDR3 runs to 16 residues. V lost 2 bases to trimming and J lost 3 bases, with 11 bases between them.

This clonotype has only a few counts. V and J are TRBV10-3 and TRBJ1-1; D remains unclear. The CDR3 length is 16 residues. Trimming pared 1 base from V and 1 base from J, leaving 13 bases between. From germline, CDR1 is ENHRY and CDR2 SYGVKD. The CDR3 bases are TGTGCCATCAGTGAGTTACCCGGTGGACCGAACACTGAAGCTTTCTTT. Translated, it gives CAISELPGGPNTEAFF.

CDR3 sequence: CASSFGHGHNYEQYF. The CDR3 coding sequence is TGTGCCAGCAGCTTCGGCCACGGACACAACTACGAGCAGTACTTC. The rearrangement joins TRBV11-2 to TRBJ2-7, with D tentatively TRBD1 (5 bases). The CDR3 loop spans 15 amino acids. V lost 3 bases to trimming and J lost 3 bases, with 15 bases between them. CDR1 is SGHAT, CDR2 FQNNGV, per germline.

Points on this clonotype: At one end the junction does not follow the germline gene, possibly because of a read error. V is TRBV9 and J is TRBJ2-2, with D possibly TRBD2 on 6 matching bases. Germline V CDR1 and CDR2: SGDLS, YYNGEE. The CDR3 totals 19 residues. The CDR3 nucleotides are TGTGCCAGCAGCCCAAGCATCGGGGGTGGGACCACTAAAACCGGGGAGCAGTTTTTT. It codes for CASSPSIGGGTTKTGEQFF.

This clonotype appeared a few times. The CDR3 here is CSARARKYEQYF. In DNA form, the CDR3 reads TGCAGTGCTAGAGCCAGGAAATACGAGCAGTACTTC. This chain uses TRBV20-1 with TRBJ2-7; D gene ambiguous. V lost 1 base and J lost 4, with 8 bases in between. The CDR3 has 12 amino acids. CDR1 is DFQATT, CDR2 SNEGSKA, per germline (reference sequence).

The sample holds a few counts of this clonotype. The chain is built from TRBV28 and TRBJ2-2; 12 bases map to TRBD2. V gave up 8 bases and J gave up 7 bases; unmatched junction bases: 17. Germline V gene sequence: CDR1 MDHEN, CDR2 SYDVKM. The CDR3 spans 18 residues. The CDR3 loop reads CASPPAGASGGAGGELFF. DNA for the CDR3: TGTGCCAGCCCTCCGGCGGGGGCTAGCGGGGGGGCTGGCGGGGAGCTGTTTTTT. The full variable domain, its missing parts supplied by reference TRBV28 and TRBJ2-2, is DVKVTQSSRYLVKRTGEKVFLECVQDMDHENMFWYRQDPGLGLRLIYFSYDVKMKEKGDIPEGYSVSREKKERFSLILESASTNQTSMYLCASPPAGASGGAGGELFFGEGSRLTVL.

The rearrangement links TRBV5-8 to TRBJ2-3, with 12 nucleotides matching TRBD2. V lost 5 bases and J lost 2; bases outside the gene matches: 3. Germline CDR1 reads SGHTS; CDR2 reads YDEGEE. CDR3 length: 15 amino acids. CDR3 DNA sequence: TGTGCCAGCAGGACTAGCGGGGGAGCCACAGATACGCAGTATTTT. As protein: CASRTSGGATDTQYF.